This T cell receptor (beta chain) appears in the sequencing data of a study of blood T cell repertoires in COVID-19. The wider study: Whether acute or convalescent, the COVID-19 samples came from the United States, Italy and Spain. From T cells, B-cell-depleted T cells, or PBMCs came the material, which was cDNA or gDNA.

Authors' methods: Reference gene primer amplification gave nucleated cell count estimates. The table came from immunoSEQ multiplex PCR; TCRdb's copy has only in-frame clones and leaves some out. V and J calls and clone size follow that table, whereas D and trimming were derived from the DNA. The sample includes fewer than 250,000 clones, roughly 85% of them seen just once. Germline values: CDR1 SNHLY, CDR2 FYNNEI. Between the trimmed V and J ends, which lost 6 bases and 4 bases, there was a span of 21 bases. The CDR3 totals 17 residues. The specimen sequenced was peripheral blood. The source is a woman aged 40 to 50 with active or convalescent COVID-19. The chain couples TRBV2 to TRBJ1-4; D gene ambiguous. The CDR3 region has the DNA TGTGCCAGCAGGATACTACAATGGAGGGCTCTTAATGAAAAACTGTTTTTT. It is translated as CASRILQWRALNEKLFF.